This TCR beta chain is from a study of OX40 agonist ivuxolimab in advanced cancers. Across the study: Ivuxolimab, which patients received intravenously every 2 weeks, was dosed at 0.01 to 10 mg/kg. Broader study findings: Doses of 0.1 to 3.0 mg/kg were accompanied by clonal expansion of CD4+ and CD8+ blood T cells by week 6.

Turning to this clone: Its antigen is undetermined.

Clones were sequenced by immunoSEQ multiplex PCR, and TCRdb holds only the in-frame ones, with some missing. Of fewer than 6,000 clones in the sample, roughly 67% were seen once. This CDR3 has 11 residues. Trimming stripped 0 bases from V and 9 bases from J, with 6 bases between. Per germline, CDR1 SGHDT and CDR2 YYEEEE. This chain connects TRBV5-6 to TRBJ2-5; tentatively, D is TRBD1 or TRBD2 (5 bases each). Sequences were derived from CD4+ or CD8+ T cells sorted from blood, sampled in a trial of the OX40 agonist ivuxolimab. This TCR derives from an adult with an advanced solid tumor such as melanoma, head and neck, liver or kidney cancer. The CDR3 bases are TGTGCCAGCAGCTTGGGAGGGGCCCAGTACTTC. Its translation is CASSLGGAQYF.